This paragraph reports one T cell receptor (beta chain). Its specificity is unknown. This entry belongs to a study of tumor-infiltrating lymphocytes in primary liver carcinoma. General study points: Tumor region pairs showed greater overlap than either tumor-adjacent or tumor-blood pairs did.

The CDR3 sequence is 13 residues long. Germline V gene data show CDR1 as MNHNS and CDR2 as SASEGT. Trimming pared 3 bases from V and 14 bases from J, leaving 16 bases between. Priming with a constant-region primer yielded TCR beta cDNA from approximately 500 ng total RNA. ARM-PCR, slightly modified, supplied the TCR beta libraries through three nested multiplex PCR rounds. Each of the first two PCR rounds ran approximately 11 cycles with TRBV1-TRBV30 forward and C-beta reverse primers. TCRdb reprocessed the multiplex PCR reads via MiXCR and lists one record per CDR3 protein. In the table there are more than 100,000 distinct CDR3 sequences, 55% to 65% of which are singletons. Total RNA and DNA came together from around 20-30 mg of bulk tissue without cell sorting.

The rearrangement links TRBV6-1 to TRBJ2-2; either TRBD1 or TRBD2 may fit D (5 bases each). The TCR comes from a woman aged 55-69 years with primary liver carcinoma and hepatitis B virus infection. Sample: liver tumor tissue from sampling region 1. Subset described: tumor region T1, superior pole. The CDR3 is CASSEGHAGNLFF. CDR3 sequence (DNA): TGTGCCAGCAGTGAGGGGCACGCCGGGAACCTGTTTTTT.